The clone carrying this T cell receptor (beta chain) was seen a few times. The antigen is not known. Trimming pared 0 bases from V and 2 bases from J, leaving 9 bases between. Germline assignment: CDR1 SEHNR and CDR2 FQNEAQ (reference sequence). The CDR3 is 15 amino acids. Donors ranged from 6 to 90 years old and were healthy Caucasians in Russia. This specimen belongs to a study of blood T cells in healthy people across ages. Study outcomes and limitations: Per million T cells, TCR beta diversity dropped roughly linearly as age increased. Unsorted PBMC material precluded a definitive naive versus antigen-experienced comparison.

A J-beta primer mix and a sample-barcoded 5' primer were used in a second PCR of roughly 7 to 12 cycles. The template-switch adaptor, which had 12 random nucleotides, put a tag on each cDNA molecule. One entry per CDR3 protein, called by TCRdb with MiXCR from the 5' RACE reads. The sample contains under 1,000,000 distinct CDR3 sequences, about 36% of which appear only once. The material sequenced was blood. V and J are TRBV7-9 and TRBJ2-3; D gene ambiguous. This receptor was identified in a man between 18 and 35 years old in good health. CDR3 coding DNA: TGTGCCAGCAGCTTAGCCCCTACATACACAGATACGCAGTATTTT. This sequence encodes CASSLAPTYTDTQYF.